The clone carrying this T cell receptor (beta chain) was detected only a few times. The data were obtained in a study of blood T cell repertoires in COVID-19. Turning to the study itself: The origin of the acute and convalescent COVID-19 samples was the United States, Italy and Spain. T cells, B-cell-depleted T cells, or PBMCs provided the cDNA or gDNA that served as material.

This table comes from immunoSEQ multiplex PCR, and its TCRdb copy is limited to in-frame clones, with some not included. The sample has more than 110,000 clones, 80% to 90% seen once. Germline V lookup: CDR1 SNHLY, CDR2 FYNNEI. The CDR3 contains 15 residues. V gave up 6 bases and J gave up 5 bases; unmatched junction bases: 5. Material: peripheral blood. The receptor was derived from a woman aged 80 or over with acute or convalescent COVID-19. The V and J genes are TRBV2 and TRBJ2-2; 11 positions agree with TRBD1. CDR3 nucleotides: TGTGCCAGCAGCGGACAGGGGGCTGGAACCGGGGAGCTGTTTTTT. Translating gives CASSGQGAGTGELFF.